This TCR beta chain was captured in a study of blood T cell repertoires in COVID-19. At the level of the study: Acute-phase and convalescent COVID-19 samples originated in the United States, Italy and Spain.

TCRdb's copy holds only in-frame clones and misses some; the assay was immunoSEQ multiplex PCR. The table has 60,000 to 75,000 clones, 80% to 90% seen once. The J segment lost 9 bases and the V segment lost 5 bases, leaving 8 bases of the junction unmatched. CDR1 and CDR2 from the germline V gene are SGHTA and FQGNSA. This CDR3 is 15 amino acids long. The chain links TRBV7-2 to TRBJ1-6; 9 positions match TRBD1. The sequenced material came from peripheral blood. The clonotype was recovered from a man in his fifties or sixties with acute or convalescent COVID-19. The CDR3 coding sequence is TGTGCCAGCAGCCAGACGGGACAGGGCCCTTCACCCCTCCACTTT. This encodes CASSQTGQGPSPLHF.